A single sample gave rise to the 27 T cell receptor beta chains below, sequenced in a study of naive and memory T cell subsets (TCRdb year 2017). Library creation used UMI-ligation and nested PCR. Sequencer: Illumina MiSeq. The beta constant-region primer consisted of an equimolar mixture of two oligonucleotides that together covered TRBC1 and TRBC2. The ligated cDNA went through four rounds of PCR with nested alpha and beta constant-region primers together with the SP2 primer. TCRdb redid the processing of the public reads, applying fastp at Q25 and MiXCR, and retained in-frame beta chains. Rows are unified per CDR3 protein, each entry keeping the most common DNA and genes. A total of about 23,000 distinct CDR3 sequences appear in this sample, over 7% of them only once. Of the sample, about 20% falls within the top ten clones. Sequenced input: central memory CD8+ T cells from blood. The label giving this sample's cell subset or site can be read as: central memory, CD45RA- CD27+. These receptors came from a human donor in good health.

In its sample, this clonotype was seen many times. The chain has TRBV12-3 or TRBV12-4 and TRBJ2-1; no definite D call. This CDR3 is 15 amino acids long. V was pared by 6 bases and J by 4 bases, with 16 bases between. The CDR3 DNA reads TGTGCCAGCAGCCCCAGGCTCTTAAAATACAATGAGCAGTTCTTC. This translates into CASSPRLLKYNEQFF.

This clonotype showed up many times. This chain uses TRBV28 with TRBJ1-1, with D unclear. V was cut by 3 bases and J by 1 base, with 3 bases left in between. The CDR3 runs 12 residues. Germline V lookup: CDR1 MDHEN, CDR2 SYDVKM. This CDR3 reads CASSLWNTEAFF. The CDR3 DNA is TGTGCCAGCAGTTTGTGGAACACTGAAGCTTTCTTT.

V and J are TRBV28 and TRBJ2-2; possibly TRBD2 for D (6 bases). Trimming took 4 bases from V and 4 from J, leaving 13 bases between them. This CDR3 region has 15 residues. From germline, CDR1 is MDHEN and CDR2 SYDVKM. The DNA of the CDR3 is TGTGCCAGCAGTTGGAGGGCGGGGTTCACCGGGGAGCTGTTTTTT. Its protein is CASSWRAGFTGELFF.

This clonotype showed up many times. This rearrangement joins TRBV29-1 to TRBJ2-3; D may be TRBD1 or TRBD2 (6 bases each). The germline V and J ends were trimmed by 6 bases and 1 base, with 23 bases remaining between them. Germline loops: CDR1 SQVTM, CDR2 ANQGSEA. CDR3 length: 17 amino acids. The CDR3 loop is CSVGGFDRVVRTDTQYF. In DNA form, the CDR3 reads TGCAGCGTAGGGGGGTTTGATCGAGTGGTGCGCACAGATACGCAGTATTTT.

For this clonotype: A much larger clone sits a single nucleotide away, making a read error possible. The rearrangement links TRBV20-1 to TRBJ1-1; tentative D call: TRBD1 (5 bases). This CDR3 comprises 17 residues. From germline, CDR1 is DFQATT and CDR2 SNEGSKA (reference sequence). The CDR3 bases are TGCAGTGCTAGAGCGGGGACGCACGGGGGTGATGGCACTGAAGCTATCTTT. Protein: CSARAGTHGGDGTEAIF.

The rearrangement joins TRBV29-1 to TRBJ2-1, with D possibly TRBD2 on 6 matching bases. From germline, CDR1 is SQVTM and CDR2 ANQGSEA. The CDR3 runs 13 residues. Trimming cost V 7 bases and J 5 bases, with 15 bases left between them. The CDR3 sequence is CSGRGGGDNEQFF. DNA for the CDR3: TGCAGCGGAAGGGGTGGAGGGGACAATGAGCAGTTCTTC.

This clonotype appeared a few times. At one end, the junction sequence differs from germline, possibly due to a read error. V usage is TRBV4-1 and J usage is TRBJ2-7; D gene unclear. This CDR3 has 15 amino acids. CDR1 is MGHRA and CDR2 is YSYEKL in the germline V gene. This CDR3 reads CASSQDTGTAYEQRF. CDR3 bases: TGCGCCAGCAGCCAAGATACCGGAACCGCTTACGAGCAGAGGTTC.

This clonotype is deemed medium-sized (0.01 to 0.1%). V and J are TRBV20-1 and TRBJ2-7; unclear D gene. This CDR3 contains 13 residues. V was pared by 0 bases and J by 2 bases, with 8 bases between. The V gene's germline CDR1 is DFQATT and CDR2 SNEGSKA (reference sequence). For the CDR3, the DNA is TGCAGTGCTAGAGATTATGGGACCTACGAGCAGTACTTC. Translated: CSARDYGTYEQYF.

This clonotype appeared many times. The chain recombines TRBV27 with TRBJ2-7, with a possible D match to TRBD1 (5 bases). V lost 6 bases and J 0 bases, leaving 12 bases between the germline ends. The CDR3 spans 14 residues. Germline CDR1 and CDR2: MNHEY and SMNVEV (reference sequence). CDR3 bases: TGTGCCAGCAGGATCCAAGACAGCTCCTACGAGCAGTACTTC. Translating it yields CASRIQDSSYEQYF.

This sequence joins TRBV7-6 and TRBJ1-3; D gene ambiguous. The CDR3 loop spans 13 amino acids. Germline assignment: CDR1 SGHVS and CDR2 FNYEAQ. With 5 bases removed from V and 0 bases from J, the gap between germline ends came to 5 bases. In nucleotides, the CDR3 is TGTGCCAGCAGCCAGAACTCTGGAAACACCATATATTTT. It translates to CASSQNSGNTIYF.

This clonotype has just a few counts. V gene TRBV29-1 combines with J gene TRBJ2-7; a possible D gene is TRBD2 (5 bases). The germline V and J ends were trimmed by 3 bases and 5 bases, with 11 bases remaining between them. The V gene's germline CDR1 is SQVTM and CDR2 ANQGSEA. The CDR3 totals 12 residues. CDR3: CSVDVTGDEQYF. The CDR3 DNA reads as TGCAGCGTTGATGTAACCGGGGACGAGCAGTACTTC.

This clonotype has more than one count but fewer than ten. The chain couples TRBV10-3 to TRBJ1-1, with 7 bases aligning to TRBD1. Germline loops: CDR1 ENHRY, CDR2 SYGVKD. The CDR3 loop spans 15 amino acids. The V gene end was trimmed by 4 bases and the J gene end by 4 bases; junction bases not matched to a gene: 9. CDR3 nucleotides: TGTGCCATCAGTGGACAGGGTCCTGATGGCACTGAAGCTTTCTTT. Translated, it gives CAISGQGPDGTEAFF.

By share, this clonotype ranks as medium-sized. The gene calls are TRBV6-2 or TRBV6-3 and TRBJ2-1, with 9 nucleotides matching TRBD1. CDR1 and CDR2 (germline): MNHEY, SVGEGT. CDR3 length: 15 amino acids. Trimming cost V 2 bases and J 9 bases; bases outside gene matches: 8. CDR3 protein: CASSYEDRGWAEQFF. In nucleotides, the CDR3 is TGTGCCAGCAGTTACGAGGACAGGGGATGGGCTGAGCAGTTCTTC.

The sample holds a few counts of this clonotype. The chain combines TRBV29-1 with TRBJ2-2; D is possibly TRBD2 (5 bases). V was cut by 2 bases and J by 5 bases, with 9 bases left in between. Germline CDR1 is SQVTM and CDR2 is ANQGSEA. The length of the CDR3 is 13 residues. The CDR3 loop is CSVEQQRTGELFF. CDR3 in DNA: TGCAGCGTTGAACAGCAGCGGACCGGGGAGCTGTTTTTT.

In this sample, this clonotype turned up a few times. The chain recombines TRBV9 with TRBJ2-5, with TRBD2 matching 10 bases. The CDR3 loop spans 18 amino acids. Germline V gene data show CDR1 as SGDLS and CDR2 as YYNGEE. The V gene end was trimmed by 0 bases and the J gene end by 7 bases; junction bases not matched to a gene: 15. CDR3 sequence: CASSVASWTSGARGTQYF. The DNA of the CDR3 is TGTGCCAGCAGCGTAGCTAGCTGGACTAGCGGAGCCAGGGGGACCCAGTACTTC.

The CDR3 is CASSLDTSGPDEQYF. The CDR3 DNA reads as TGTGCCAGCAGCTTAGATACTAGCGGGCCGGACGAGCAGTACTTC. The chain is built from TRBV7-2 and TRBJ2-7, with TRBD2 matching over 9 bases. The CDR3 is 15 residues long. CDR1 is SGHTA, CDR2 FQGNSA, per germline. V shed 1 base, J shed 5 bases, and the junction held 6 bases outside the gene matches.

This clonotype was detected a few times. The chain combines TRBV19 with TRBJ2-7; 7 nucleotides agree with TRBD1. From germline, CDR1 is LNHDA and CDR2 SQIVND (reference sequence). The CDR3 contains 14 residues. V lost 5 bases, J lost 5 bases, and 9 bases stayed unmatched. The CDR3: CASSRQGEIDEQYF. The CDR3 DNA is TGTGCCAGTAGTCGACAGGGTGAGATCGACGAGCAGTACTTC.

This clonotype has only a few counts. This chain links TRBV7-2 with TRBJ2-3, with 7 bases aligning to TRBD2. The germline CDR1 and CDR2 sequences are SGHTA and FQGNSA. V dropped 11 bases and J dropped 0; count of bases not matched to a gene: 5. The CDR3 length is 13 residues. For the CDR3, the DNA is TGTGCCGCCAGCGGGGAGAGCACAGATACGCAGTATTTT. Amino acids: CAASGESTDTQYF.

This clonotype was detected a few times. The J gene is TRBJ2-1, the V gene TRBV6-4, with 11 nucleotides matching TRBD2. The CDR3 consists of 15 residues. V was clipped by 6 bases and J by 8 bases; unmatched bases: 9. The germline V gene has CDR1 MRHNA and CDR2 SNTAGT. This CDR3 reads CASSKLAGERDEQFF. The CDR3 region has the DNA TGTGCCAGCAGCAAACTAGCGGGGGAGCGCGATGAGCAGTTCTTC.

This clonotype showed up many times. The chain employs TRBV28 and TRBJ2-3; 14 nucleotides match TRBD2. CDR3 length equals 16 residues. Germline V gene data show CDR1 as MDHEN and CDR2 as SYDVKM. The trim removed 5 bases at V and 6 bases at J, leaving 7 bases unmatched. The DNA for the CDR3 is TGTGCCAGCAGTCATCTGGGACTAGCGGGAGCGGATACGCAGTATTTT. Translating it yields CASSHLGLAGADTQYF.

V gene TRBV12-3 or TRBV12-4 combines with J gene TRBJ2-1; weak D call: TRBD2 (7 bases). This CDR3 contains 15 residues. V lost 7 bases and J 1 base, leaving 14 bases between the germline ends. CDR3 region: CASTGGGESYNEQFF. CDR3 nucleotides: TGTGCCAGCACTGGAGGGGGGGAGTCCTACAATGAGCAGTTCTTC.

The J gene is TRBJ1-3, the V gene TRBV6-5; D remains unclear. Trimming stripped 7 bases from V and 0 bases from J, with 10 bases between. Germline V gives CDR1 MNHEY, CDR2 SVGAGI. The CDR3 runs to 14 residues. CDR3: CASKDLSSGNTIYF. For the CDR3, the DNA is TGTGCCAGCAAGGATTTGAGCTCTGGAAACACCATATATTTT.

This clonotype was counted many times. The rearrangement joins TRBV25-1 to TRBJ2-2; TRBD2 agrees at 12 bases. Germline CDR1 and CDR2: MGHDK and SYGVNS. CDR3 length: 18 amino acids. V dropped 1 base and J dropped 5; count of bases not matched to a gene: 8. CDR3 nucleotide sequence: TGTGCCAGCAGTGAATCATTTAATGGACTAGCGGGAACCGGGGAGCTGTTTTTT. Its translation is CASSESFNGLAGTGELFF. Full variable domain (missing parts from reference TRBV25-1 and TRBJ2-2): EADIYQTPRYLVIGTGKKITLECSQTMGHDKMYWYQQDPGMELHLIHYSYGVNSTEKGDLSSESTVSRIRTEHFPLTLESARPSHTSQYLCASSESFNGLAGTGELFFGEGSRLTVL.

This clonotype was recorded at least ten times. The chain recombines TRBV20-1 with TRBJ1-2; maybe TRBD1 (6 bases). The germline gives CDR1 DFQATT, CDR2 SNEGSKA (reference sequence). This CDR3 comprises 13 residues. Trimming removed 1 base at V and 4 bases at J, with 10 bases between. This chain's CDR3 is CSARVRDTYGYTF. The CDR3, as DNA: TGCAGTGCTAGAGTCAGGGACACCTATGGCTACACCTTC.

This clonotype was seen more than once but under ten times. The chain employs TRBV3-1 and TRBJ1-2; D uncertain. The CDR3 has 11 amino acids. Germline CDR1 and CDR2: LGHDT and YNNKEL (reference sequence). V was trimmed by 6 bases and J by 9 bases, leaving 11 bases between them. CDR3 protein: CASREGPSYTF. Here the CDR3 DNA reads TGTGCCAGCAGGGAGGGCCCGAGCTACACCTTC.

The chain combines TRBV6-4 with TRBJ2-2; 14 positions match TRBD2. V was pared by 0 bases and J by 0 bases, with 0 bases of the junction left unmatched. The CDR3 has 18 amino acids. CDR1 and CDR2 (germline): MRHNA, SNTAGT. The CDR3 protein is CASSDSTSGRANTGELFF. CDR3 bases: TGTGCCAGCAGTGACTCGACTAGCGGGAGGGCGAACACCGGGGAGCTGTTTTTT.

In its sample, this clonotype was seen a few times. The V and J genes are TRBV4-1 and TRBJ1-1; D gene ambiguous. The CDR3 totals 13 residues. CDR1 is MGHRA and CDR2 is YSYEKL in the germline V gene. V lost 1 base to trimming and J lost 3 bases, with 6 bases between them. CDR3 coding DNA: TGCGCCAGCAGCCAAGTCCCTGACACTGAAGCTTTCTTT. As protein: CASSQVPDTEAFF.